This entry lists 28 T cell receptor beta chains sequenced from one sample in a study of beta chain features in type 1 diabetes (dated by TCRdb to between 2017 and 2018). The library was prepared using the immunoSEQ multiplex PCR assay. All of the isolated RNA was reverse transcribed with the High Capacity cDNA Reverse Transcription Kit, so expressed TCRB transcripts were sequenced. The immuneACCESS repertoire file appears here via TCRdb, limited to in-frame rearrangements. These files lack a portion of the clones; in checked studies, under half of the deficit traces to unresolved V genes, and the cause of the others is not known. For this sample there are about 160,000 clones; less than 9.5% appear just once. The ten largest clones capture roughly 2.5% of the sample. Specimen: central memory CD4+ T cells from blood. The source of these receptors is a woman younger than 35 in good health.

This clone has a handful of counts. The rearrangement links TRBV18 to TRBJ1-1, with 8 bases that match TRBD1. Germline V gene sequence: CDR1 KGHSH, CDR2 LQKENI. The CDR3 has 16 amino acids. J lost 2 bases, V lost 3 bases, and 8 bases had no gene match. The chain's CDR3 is CASSPKIQGGNTEAFF. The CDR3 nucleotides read TGTGCCAGCTCACCGAAGATACAGGGGGGAAACACTGAAGCTTTCTTT.

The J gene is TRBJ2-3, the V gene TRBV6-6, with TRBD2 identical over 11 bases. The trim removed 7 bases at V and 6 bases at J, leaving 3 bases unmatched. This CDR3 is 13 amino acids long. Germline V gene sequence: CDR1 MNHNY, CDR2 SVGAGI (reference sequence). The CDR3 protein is CASNLAGGDTQYF. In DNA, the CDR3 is TGTGCCAGCAACCTAGCGGGAGGCGATACGCAGTATTTT.

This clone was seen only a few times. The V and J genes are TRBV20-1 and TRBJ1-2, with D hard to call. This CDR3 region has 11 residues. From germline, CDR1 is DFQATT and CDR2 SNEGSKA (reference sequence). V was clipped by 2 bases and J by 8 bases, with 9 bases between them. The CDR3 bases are TGCAGTGCTAGATTAGACGGGGGCTACACCTTC. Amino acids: CSARLDGGYTF.

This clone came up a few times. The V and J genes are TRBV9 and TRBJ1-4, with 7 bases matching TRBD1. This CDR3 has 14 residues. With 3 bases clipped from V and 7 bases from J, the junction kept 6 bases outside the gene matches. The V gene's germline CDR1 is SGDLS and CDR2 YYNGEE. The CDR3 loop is CASSGRTGTEKLFF. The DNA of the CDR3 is TGTGCCAGCAGCGGAAGGACAGGAACTGAAAAACTGTTTTTT.

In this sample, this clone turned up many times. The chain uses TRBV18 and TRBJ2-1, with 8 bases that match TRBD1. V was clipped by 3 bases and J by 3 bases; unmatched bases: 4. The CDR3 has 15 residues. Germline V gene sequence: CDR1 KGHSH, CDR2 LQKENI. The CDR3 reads CASSPDRGGYNEQFF. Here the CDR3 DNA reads TGTGCCAGCTCACCCGACAGGGGAGGCTACAATGAGCAGTTCTTC.

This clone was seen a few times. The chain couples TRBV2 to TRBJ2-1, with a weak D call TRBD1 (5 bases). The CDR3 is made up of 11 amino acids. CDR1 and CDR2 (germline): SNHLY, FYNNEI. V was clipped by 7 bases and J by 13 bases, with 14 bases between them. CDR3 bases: TGTGCCAGCACCCGACAGCAATTACAGTTCTTC. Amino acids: CASTRQQLQFF.

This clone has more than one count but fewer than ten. CDR3 bases: TGTGCCATCAGTGAGGGGCTAGCGGGGGGCTCCTACAATGAGCAGTTCTTC. Translated, it gives CAISEGLAGGSYNEQFF. This chain uses TRBV10-3 with TRBJ2-1; 11 positions agree with TRBD2. From germline, CDR1 is ENHRY and CDR2 SYGVKD. This CDR3 comprises 17 residues. V was clipped by 2 bases and J by 0 bases; unmatched bases: 3.

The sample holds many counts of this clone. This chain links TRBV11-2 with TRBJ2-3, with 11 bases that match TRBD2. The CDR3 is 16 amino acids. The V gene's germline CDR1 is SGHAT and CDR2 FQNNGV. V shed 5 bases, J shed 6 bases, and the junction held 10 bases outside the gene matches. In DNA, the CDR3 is TGTGCCAGCAGCCCACTAGCGGGAGTATCTAGGGATACGCAGTATTTT. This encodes CASSPLAGVSRDTQYF.

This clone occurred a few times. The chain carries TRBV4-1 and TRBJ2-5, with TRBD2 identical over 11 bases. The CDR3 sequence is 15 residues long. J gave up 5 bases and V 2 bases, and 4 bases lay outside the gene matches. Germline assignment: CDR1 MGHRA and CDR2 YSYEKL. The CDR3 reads CASSQQLAGDETQYF. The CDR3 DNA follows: TGCGCCAGCAGCCAACAACTAGCGGGAGATGAGACCCAGTACTTC.

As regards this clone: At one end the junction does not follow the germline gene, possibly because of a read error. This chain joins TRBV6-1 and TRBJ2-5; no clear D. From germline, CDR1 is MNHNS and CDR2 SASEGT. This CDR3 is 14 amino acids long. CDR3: CAISEALGQETQYF. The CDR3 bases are TGTGCCATCAGTGAGGCCCTCGGGCAAGAGACCCAGTACTTC.

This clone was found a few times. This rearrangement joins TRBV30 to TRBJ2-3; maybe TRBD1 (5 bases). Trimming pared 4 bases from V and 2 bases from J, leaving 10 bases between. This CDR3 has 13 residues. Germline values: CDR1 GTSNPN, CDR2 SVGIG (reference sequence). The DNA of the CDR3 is TGTGCCTGGACCCAGGGTCCCACAGATACGCAGTATTTT. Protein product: CAWTQGPTDTQYF.

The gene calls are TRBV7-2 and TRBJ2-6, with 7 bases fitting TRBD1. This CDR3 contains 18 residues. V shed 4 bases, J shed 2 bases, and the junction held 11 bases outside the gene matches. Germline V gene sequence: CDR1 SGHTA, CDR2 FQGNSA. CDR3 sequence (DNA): TGTGCCAGCAGCTCCTACAGGGGCGGCGTTCCTGGGGCCAACGTCCTGACTTTC. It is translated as CASSSYRGGVPGANVLTF.

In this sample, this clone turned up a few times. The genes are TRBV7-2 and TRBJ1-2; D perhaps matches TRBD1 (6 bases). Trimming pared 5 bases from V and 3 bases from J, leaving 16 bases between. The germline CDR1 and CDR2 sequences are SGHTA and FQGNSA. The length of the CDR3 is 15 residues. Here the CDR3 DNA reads TGTGCCAGCAGCCCCACCAGAGGGGGATACTATGGCTACACCTTC. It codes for CASSPTRGGYYGYTF.

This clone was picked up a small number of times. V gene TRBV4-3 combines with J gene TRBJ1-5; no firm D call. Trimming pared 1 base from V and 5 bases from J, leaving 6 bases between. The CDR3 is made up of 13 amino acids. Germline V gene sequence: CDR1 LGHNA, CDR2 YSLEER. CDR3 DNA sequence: TGCGCCAGCAGCCAAGTGGCGGATCAGCCCCAGCATTTT. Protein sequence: CASSQVADQPQHF.

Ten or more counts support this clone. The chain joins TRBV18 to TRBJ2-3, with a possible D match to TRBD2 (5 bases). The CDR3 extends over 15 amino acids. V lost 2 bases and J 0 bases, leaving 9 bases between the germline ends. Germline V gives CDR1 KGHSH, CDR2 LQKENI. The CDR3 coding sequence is TGTGCCAGCTCACCATATAGCGAGAGCACAGATACGCAGTATTTT. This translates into CASSPYSESTDTQYF.

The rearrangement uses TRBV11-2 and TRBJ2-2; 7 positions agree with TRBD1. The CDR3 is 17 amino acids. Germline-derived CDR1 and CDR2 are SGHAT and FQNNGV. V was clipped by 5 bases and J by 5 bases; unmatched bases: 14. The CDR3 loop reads CASSARDSSYYTGELFF. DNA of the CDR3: TGTGCCAGCAGCGCTCGGGACAGTTCCTATTATACCGGGGAGCTGTTTTTT. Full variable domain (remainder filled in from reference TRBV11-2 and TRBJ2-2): EAGVAQSPRYKIIEKRQSVAFWCNPISGHATLYWYQQILGQGPKLLIQFQNNGVVDDSQLPKDRFSAERLKGVDSTLKIQPAKLEDSAVYLCASSARDSSYYTGELFFGEGSRLTVL.

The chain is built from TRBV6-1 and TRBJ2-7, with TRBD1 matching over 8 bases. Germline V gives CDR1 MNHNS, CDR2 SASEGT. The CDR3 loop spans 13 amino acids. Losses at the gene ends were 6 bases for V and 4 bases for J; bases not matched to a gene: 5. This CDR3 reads CASRQTGEYEQYF. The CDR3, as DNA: TGTGCCAGCAGGCAGACAGGGGAATACGAGCAGTACTTC.

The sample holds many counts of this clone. The CDR3 DNA follows: TGTGCCAGCAGCTCTCCGGGACTAACTTACAATGAGCAGTTCTTC. Protein sequence: CASSSPGLTYNEQFF. The chain couples TRBV11-2 to TRBJ2-1; 7 bases line up with TRBD2. Germline assignment: CDR1 SGHAT and CDR2 FQNNGV. This CDR3 has 15 residues. V gave up 4 bases and J gave up 4 bases; unmatched junction bases: 7.

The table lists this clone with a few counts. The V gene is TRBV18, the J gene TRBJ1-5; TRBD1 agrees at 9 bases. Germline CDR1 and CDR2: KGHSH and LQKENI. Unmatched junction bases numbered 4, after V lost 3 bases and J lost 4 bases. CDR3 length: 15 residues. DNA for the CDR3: TGTGCCAGCTCACCCCCCGGGACAGGGAATCAGCCCCAGCATTTT. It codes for CASSPPGTGNQPQHF.

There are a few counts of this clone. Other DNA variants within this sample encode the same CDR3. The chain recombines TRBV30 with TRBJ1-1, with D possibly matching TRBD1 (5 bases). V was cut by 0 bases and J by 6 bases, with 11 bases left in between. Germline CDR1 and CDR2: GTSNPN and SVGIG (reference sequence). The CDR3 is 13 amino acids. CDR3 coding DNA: TGTGCCTGGAGTGTCGGGGGTACGTCTGAAGCTTTCTTT. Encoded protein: CAWSVGGTSEAFF.

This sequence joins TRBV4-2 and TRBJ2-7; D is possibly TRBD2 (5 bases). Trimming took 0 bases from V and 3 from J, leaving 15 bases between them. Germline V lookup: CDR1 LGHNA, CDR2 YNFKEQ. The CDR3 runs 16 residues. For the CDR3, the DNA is TGTGCCAGCAGCCAAGAAGTGACGGGGTCCCTCTACGAGCAGTACTTC. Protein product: CASSQEVTGSLYEQYF.

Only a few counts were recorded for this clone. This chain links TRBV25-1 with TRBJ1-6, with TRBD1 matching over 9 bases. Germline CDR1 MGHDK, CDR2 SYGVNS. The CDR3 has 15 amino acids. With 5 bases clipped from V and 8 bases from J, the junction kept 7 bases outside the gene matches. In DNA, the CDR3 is TGTGCCAGCAGTCCCCTTGACAGGGGGGATTCACCCCTCCACTTT. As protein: CASSPLDRGDSPLHF.

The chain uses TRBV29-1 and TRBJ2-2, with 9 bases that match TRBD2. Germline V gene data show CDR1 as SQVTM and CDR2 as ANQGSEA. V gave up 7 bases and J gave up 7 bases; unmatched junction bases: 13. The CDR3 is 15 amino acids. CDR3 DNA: TGCAGCGCCCTGAGGGCGGGGGGGGCGAGCGGGGAGCTGTTTTTT. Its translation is CSALRAGGASGELFF.

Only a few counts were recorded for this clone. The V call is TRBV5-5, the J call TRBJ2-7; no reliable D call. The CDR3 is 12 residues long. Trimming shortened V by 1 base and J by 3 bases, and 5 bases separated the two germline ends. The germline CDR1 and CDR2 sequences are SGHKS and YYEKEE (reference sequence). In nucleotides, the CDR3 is TGTGCCAGCAGCTTGACAGACTACGAGCAGTACTTC. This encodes CASSLTDYEQYF.

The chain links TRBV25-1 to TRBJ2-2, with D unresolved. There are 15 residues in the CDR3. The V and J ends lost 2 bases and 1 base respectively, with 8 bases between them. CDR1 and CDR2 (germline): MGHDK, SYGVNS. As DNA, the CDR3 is TGTGCCAGCAGTGAAGTCCGACAGAACACCGGGGAGCTGTTTTTT. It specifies CASSEVRQNTGELFF.

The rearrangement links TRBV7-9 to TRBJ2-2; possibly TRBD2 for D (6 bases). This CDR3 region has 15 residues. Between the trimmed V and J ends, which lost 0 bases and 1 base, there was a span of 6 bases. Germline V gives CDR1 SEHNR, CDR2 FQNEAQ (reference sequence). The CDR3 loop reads CASSLAGGNTGELFF. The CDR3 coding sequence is TGTGCCAGCAGCTTAGCGGGAGGGAACACCGGGGAGCTGTTTTTT.

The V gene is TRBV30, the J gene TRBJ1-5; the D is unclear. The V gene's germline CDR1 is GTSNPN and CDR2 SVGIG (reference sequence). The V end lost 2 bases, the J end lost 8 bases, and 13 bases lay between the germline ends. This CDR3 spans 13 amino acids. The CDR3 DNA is TGTGCCTGGAGTTCGACTGGTCGTGAGCCCCAGCATTTT. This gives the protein CAWSSTGREPQHF.

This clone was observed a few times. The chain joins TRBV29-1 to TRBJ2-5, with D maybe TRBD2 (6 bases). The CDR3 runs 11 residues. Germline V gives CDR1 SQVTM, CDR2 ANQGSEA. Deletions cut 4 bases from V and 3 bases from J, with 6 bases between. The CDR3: CSVGGEETQYF. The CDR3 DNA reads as TGCAGCGTTGGGGGGGAAGAGACCCAGTACTTC.